Presented here are 5 T cell receptor beta chains from one specimen sequenced in a study of blood T cell repertoires in COVID-19. The data were produced by immunoSEQ multiplex PCR, yet TCRdb's version contains in-frame clones alone and is incomplete. The table shows some 80,000 clones, with roughly 78% occurring only once. The source material was peripheral blood. Receptors were obtained from an elderly woman with active or convalescent COVID-19.

This sequence joins TRBV5-6 and TRBJ1-4, with 7 bases aligning to TRBD1. CDR3 length equals 14 residues. Looked up from germline, CDR1 is SGHDT and CDR2 is YYEEEE. The J segment lost 7 bases and the V segment lost 4 bases, leaving 7 bases of the junction unmatched. The CDR3 spells CASSHRAGGEKLFF. The DNA for the CDR3 is TGTGCCAGCAGCCACAGGGCAGGGGGTGAAAAACTGTTTTTT.

V gene TRBV6-5 combines with J gene TRBJ1-3, with D possibly TRBD1 on 5 matching bases. With 5 bases removed from V and 0 bases from J, the gap between germline ends came to 11 bases. This CDR3 contains 15 residues. Germline CDR1 and CDR2: MNHEY and SVGAGI. The CDR3: CASSREGDSGNTIYF. The CDR3 coding sequence is TGTGCCAGCAGTCGAGAAGGGGACTCTGGAAACACCATATATTTT.

This chain joins TRBV18 and TRBJ2-4; D not certain. Between the trimmed V and J ends, which lost 2 bases and 1 base, there was a span of 12 bases. Germline assignment: CDR1 KGHSH and CDR2 LQKENI. CDR3 size: 16 residues. The CDR3 DNA sequence: TGTGCCAGCTCACCAGGCCCAGGATCGGCCAAAAACATTCAGTACTTC. It codes for CASSPGPGSAKNIQYF.

This clone showed up many times. The V gene is TRBV5-6, the J gene TRBJ2-2; D not resolved. This CDR3 is built from 13 residues. Germline V gene sequence: CDR1 SGHDT, CDR2 YYEEEE. V was trimmed by 4 bases and J by 4 bases, leaving 8 bases between them. The CDR3 here is CASSQVGTGELFF. Written as DNA, the CDR3 is TGTGCCAGCAGCCAGGTGGGCACCGGGGAGCTGTTTTTT. The entire variable domain, with the rest obtained from reference TRBV5-6 and TRBJ2-2, is as follows: DAGVTQSPTHLIKTRGQQVTLRCSPKSGHDTVSWYQQALGQGPQFIFQYYEEEERQRGNFPDRFSGHQFPNYSSELNVNALLLGDSALYLCASSQVGTGELFFGEGSRLTVL.

The chain has TRBV19 and TRBJ1-2; TRBD1 agrees at 8 bases. The V gene's germline CDR1 is LNHDA and CDR2 SQIVND (reference sequence). The CDR3 is 17 residues long. V lost 0 bases and J lost 2; bases outside the gene matches: 8. CDR3 sequence: CASSIDKGTGENYGYTF. The CDR3 coding sequence is TGTGCCAGTAGTATAGATAAGGGGACAGGAGAAAACTATGGCTACACCTTC.